One and the same sample provided the 16 T cell receptor beta chains below, sequenced in a study of graft-versus-host responses after intestinal transplantation. Measured with immunoSEQ multiplex PCR; TCRdb has only the in-frame clones, and not every one. The table lists some 40,000 clones, 90% to 95% of them singletons, with about 4.6% in the top ten. Sample: PBMCs, taken 524 days after transplant. The receptors here all came from a human patient who received an intestinal transplant, so some T cells may come from the graft donor.

V and J are TRBV5-4 and TRBJ2-2; a weak D match, TRBD2 (5 bases). Germline-derived CDR1 and CDR2 are SGHNT and YYREEE (reference sequence). Trimming cost V 4 bases and J 7 bases, with 20 bases left between them. CDR3 length: 16 residues. In DNA, the CDR3 is TGTGCCAGCAGCCCCACAGAGTTTATAGGGAGCGGGGAGCTGTTTTTT. It codes for CASSPTEFIGSGELFF.

Written as DNA, the CDR3 is TGTGCCAGCTCACCGGGACAGGGGGGCTTCTATGGCTACACCTTC. Its translation is CASSPGQGGFYGYTF. This chain uses TRBV18 with TRBJ1-2, with TRBD1 identical over 11 bases. CDR3 length equals 15 residues. Per germline, CDR1 KGHSH and CDR2 LQKENI. V was pared by 3 bases and J by 4 bases, with 4 bases of the junction left unmatched.

This clone showed up just a few times. The chain combines TRBV5-6 with TRBJ2-1; D is ambiguous. Germline CDR1 is SGHDT and CDR2 is YYEEEE. Trimming took 2 bases from V and 7 from J, leaving 4 bases between them. There are 11 residues in the CDR3. The CDR3 loop is CASSFRNEQFF. DNA of the CDR3: TGTGCCAGCAGCTTCAGGAATGAGCAGTTCTTC.

This clone was seen a single time. The rearrangement links TRBV10-3 to TRBJ2-7, with 11 bases identical to TRBD1. Germline loops: CDR1 ENHRY, CDR2 SYGVKD. The junction had 5 bases not matched to a gene; V was cut back by 7 bases and J by 3 bases. This CDR3 comprises 14 residues. The CDR3 DNA follows: TGTGCCATCAATTCCGGGACAGGGGGCTACGAGCAGTACTTC. It codes for CAINSGTGGYEQYF.

V usage is TRBV6-5 and J usage is TRBJ1-3; D may be TRBD1 (6 bases). In germline, CDR1 is MNHEY, CDR2 SVGAGI. Trimming took off 5 bases at V and 6 bases at J, with 14 bases between the two ends. The length of the CDR3 is 14 residues. CDR3 in amino acids: CASSRRGGANTIYF. The CDR3 DNA follows: TGTGCCAGCAGTAGACGAGGGGGGGCAAACACCATATATTTT.

The rearrangement joins TRBV28 to TRBJ2-7, with 7 positions matching TRBD1. Trimming removed 7 bases from V and 1 base from J; junction bases left unmatched: 10. The CDR3 runs 15 residues. The germline CDR1 and CDR2 sequences are MDHEN and SYDVKM. The CDR3 region has the DNA TGTGCCAGCACTAGACAGGGTGCCGGATCCTACGAGCAGTACTTC. It translates to CASTRQGAGSYEQYF. The variable domain in full, completed from reference TRBV28 and TRBJ2-7, reads DVKVTQSSRYLVKRTGEKVFLECVQDMDHENMFWYRQDPGLGLRLIYFSYDVKMKEKGDIPEGYSVSREKKERFSLILESASTNQTSMYLCASTRQGAGSYEQYFGPGTRLTVT.

J is TRBJ2-1 and V is TRBV6-5; a weak D match, TRBD1 (5 bases). Germline CDR1 is MNHEY and CDR2 is SVGAGI. The V and J ends lost 0 bases and 9 bases respectively, with 15 bases between them. The CDR3 is 15 amino acids. The CDR3 sequence: CASSYSRQGMSEQFF. In DNA, the CDR3 is TGTGCCAGCAGTTACTCACGGCAGGGTATGAGTGAGCAGTTCTTC.

Notes on this clone: A junction boundary mismatches the germline segment, possibly from a read error. CDR3 DNA sequence: TGCGCCAACAGCCTCCAGCGGGAGGGGTCCTACGAGCAGTACTTC. As protein: CANSLQREGSYEQYF. The chain recombines TRBV4-1 with TRBJ2-7; TRBD2 aligns across 10 bases. The CDR3 has 15 amino acids. CDR1 is MGHRA and CDR2 is YSYEKL in the germline V gene.

The V call is TRBV7-3, the J call TRBJ1-1; D gene uncertain. The germline gives CDR1 SGHTA, CDR2 FQGTGA. V gave up 2 bases and J gave up 0 bases, with 7 bases separating them. The CDR3 has 14 amino acids. CDR3 protein: CASSLEAVNTEAFF. The CDR3 nucleotides read TGTGCCAGCAGCTTAGAGGCCGTGAACACTGAAGCTTTCTTT. The complete variable domain, with remaining parts taken from reference TRBV7-3 and TRBJ1-1, reads GAGVSQTPSNKVTEKGKYVELRCDPISGHTALYWYRQSLGQGPEFLIYFQGTGAADDSGLPNDRFFAVRPEGSVSTLKIQRTERGDSAVYLCASSLEAVNTEAFFGQGTRLTVV.

This chain links TRBV5-4 with TRBJ2-6, with D possibly called TRBD1 or TRBD2 (6 bases each). This CDR3 region has 16 residues. Germline V gene sequence: CDR1 SGHNT, CDR2 YYREEE (reference sequence). Trimming removed 2 bases at V and 4 bases at J, with 13 bases between. CDR3 region: CASSFGGPVGANVLTF. In nucleotides, the CDR3 is TGTGCCAGCAGCTTTGGGGGGCCGGTGGGGGCCAACGTCCTGACTTTC.

The V gene is TRBV10-2, the J gene TRBJ1-5, with D tentatively TRBD1 (6 bases). Germline CDR1 reads WSHSY; CDR2 reads SAAADI. The V gene lost 2 bases and the J gene lost 0 bases, with 17 bases spanning the gap. The CDR3 totals 18 residues. The CDR3 spells CASSERSLGTNSNQPQHF. The CDR3 nucleotides are TGCGCCAGCAGTGAGAGGTCTCTAGGGACAAATAGCAATCAGCCCCAGCATTTT.

The chain uses TRBV5-1 and TRBJ2-3; possibly TRBD1 for D (6 bases). Germline-derived CDR1 and CDR2 are SGHRS and YFSETQ. This CDR3 contains 16 residues. Trimming took 1 base from V and 0 from J, leaving 12 bases between them. The DNA for the CDR3 is TGCGCCAGCAGCTTGAGAGGGGGATTTAGCACAGATACGCAGTATTTT. It specifies CASSLRGGFSTDTQYF. The whole variable domain, filled in from reference TRBV5-1 and TRBJ2-3, reads KAGVTQTPRYLIKTRGQQVTLSCSPISGHRSVSWYQQTPGQGLQFLFEYFSETQRNKGNFPGRFSGRQFSNSRSEMNVSTLELGDSALYLCASSLRGGFSTDTQYFGPGTRLTVL.

J is TRBJ2-7 and V is TRBV5-1; 11 nucleotides match TRBD2. CDR1 is SGHRS, CDR2 YFSETQ, per germline. This CDR3 is 15 amino acids long. V lost 0 bases and J lost 6; bases outside the gene matches: 5. CDR3 DNA sequence: TGCGCCAGCAGCTTGGTTAGCGGGAGGGTGTCCGAGCAGTACTTC. Translation gives CASSLVSGRVSEQYF.

The chain has TRBV27 and TRBJ2-5, with 15 nucleotides matching TRBD2. Germline V CDR1 and CDR2: MNHEY, SMNVEV (reference sequence). This CDR3 region has 18 residues. V dropped 6 bases and J dropped 4; count of bases not matched to a gene: 12. The CDR3 bases are TGTGCCAGCAGCCCCCGGACTAGCGGGAGGGTAGGCGTAGAGACCCAGTACTTC. This translates into CASSPRTSGRVGVETQYF.

V and J are TRBV6-4 and TRBJ1-5; D is perhaps TRBD1 (6 bases). The V and J ends lost 6 bases and 3 bases respectively, with 12 bases between them. Germline CDR1 is MRHNA and CDR2 is SNTAGT. The CDR3 consists of 14 residues. In nucleotides, the CDR3 is TGTGCCAGCAGCGACAGGTTCCTCAATCAGCCCCAGCATTTT. Its protein is CASSDRFLNQPQHF.

The chain recombines TRBV14 with TRBJ2-1, with a weak D call TRBD2 (6 bases). CDR3 size: 17 residues. V dropped 1 base and J dropped 8 bases, with 21 bases sitting between them. Germline CDR1 SGHDN, CDR2 FVKESK. The CDR3 region is CASSQGTGDGKADEQFF. In DNA, the CDR3 is TGTGCCAGCAGCCAAGGGACGGGGGATGGAAAGGCGGATGAGCAGTTCTTC.